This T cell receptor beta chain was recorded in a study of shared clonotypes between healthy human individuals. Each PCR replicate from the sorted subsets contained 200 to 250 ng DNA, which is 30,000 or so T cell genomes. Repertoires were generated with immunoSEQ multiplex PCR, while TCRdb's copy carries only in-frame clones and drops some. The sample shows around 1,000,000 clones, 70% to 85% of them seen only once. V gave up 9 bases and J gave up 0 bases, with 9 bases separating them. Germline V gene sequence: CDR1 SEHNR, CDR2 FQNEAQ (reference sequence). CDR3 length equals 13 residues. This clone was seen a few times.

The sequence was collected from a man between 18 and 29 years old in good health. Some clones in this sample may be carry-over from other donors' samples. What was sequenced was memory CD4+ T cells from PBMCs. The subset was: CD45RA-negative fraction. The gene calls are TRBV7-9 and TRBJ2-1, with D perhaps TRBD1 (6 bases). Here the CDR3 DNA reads TGTGCCAGACAGGGTGACTCCTACAATGAGCAGTTCTTC. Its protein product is CARQGDSYNEQFF. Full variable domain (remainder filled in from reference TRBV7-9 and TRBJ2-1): DTGVSQNPRHKITKRGQNVTFRCDPISEHNRLYWYRQTLGQGPEFLTYFQNEAQLEKSRLLSDRFSAERPKGSFSTLEIQRTEQGDSAMYLCARQGDSYNEQFFGPGTRLTVL.